The T cell receptor beta chain described here comes from a study of CD8 T cells in Susac syndrome. With random hexamers, about 0.5 to 1 ug RNA was reverse transcribed. An immunoSEQ multiplex PCR generated amplified TCR beta CDR3 products spanning 54 Vbeta and 13 Jbeta. TCRdb analysed the immunoSEQ multiplex PCR reads with MiXCR anew, one entry per CDR3 protein. In the table there are about 300,000 distinct CDR3 sequences, 65% to 90% of which are singletons. On this clonotype itself: What it recognizes is unknown.

This CDR3 is built from 16 residues. Trimming took 4 bases from V and 7 from J, leaving 20 bases between them. The germline V gene encodes CDR1 MNHEY and CDR2 SMNVEV (reference sequence). Study-level results: The TCR sequencing and HLA analysis in the study involved a relatively small number of individuals, as the study acknowledged.

TEMRA cells were FACS-enriched, unlike CD8+ and CD4+ T cells, which were negatively isolated. The genes are TRBV27 and TRBJ2-1; D is uncertain. The receptor's source is a human donor with multiple sclerosis. The sequenced material came from CD8+ T cells from PBMCs. The CDR3 DNA sequence: TGTGCCAGCAGTTACCTTTTGGGGTTCAGTCGGAATGAGCAGTTCTTC. This encodes CASSYLLGFSRNEQFF.